This T cell receptor beta chain is from a study of shared T cell receptors in the human thymus (dated by TCRdb to 2020 to 2022). About the study as a whole: The study investigated the way shared, self-reactive T-cell receptor alpha chains are produced in the human thymus.

On this clone: No antigen is known for it. No per-base quality is available; no much larger clone lies one base away.

Libraries were prepared through the immunoSEQ multiplex PCR assay. The clones in this table, taken by TCRdb from immuneACCESS, are in-frame only. Not every clone is retained; where verified, under half of the shortfall comes from an unresolved V gene, and the cause of the rest is unknown. This sample is represented by 600,000 or so clones; 87% of them were singletons. 0.009% to 0.0095% of the sample is held by the ten biggest clonotypes. Trimming at the junction amounts to 2 bases on V and 4 bases on J, and the germline ends lie 14 bases apart. CDR1 and CDR2 are read off the germline V gene (reference sequence) as LNHDA and SQIVND. Spanning cysteine to phenylalanine, the CDR3 consists of 15 amino acids. Only the CDR3 DNA stays, 45 bases, in frame from base 1. The same specimen was also included in a second study, on human thymus T cells. The second paper further reports: In Finland, the donors were immunologically healthy infants who were having open corrective cardiac surgery for congenital heart defects. Thymus tissue was obtained as surgical resects removed during corrective cardiac surgery. Usage of V and J gene segments appeared to be biased in both the thymic and the peripheral blood repertoires. Highly overlapping thymic TCR repertoires among unrelated individuals were reported in the related research. The study characterized TCR alpha and beta repertoires from eight infant thymus samples and a few related peripheral blood samples. The infant donors were 7 to 244 days old, and the cohort included several males and a couple of females. Thymocytes were released mechanically from tissue and stored at -70 °C as pellets of roughly 8.5-32 million cells. A QIAsymphony instrument was used to extract genomic DNA from the frozen cell pellets. The immunoSEQ multiplex PCR assay was used to amplify the TCRB and TCRAD loci from a standardized amount of quality-controlled genomic DNA. The V(D)J region was spanned by amplicons of a length sufficient to cover the CDR3 and to identify V and J genes. The commercial immunoSEQ service was used to sequence amplicons on an Illumina platform. Primer bias and sequencing errors were corrected as previously described, and TCRAD and TCRB were defined on the basis of the IMGT database. Repertoires were analysed with immunoSEQ Analyzer 3.0 and VDJTools, covering basic statistics, V/J segment usage, diversity estimates, rarefaction and pairwise overlap. Diversity was estimated using the Chao1, ChaoE, Efron-Thisted, Shannon and inverse Simpson indices, and was also estimated on datasets down-sampled to the size of the smallest sample. For repertoire overlap, CDR3 nucleotide sequence, V gene and J gene had to match strictly, and clustering was done by Jaccard-based multidimensional scaling. On average, thymus samples gave hundreds of thousands of unique TCRB clonotypes, whereas blood samples gave about 84,000.

The chain is made from TRBV19 and TRBJ1-1; the D gene cannot be resolved reliably. The specimen was thymocytes. This sequence was found in a boy under two years old with a congenital heart defect. Donor details come from another sample of the same person, matched by shared clones. The CDR3 here reads CASSIREHPTTEAFF. Here is the DNA: TGTGCCAGTAGTATAAGGGAGCACCCAACCACTGAAGCTTTCTTT.